This T cell receptor (beta chain) was identified during a study of T cells after posttransplantation cyclophosphamide. Study-wide results and caveats: Donor CD8+ memory clones often dominated recipient blood repertoires at later times.

To note about this clone: Its matching antigen is unknown.

Measured with immunoSEQ multiplex PCR; TCRdb has only the in-frame clones, and not every one. Of about 3,600 clones in the sample, 65% to 75% are singletons; the top ten hold roughly 24%. This related bone marrow graft donor gave peripheral blood on the day of marrow donation. The sample taken for sequencing was memory CD8+ T cells sorted from blood. This TCR was sampled from a man aged 45-65 years.

CDR3 residues: CASSYVQGGDGYTF. CDR3 coding DNA: TGTGCCAGCAGTTACGTACAGGGGGGAGATGGCTACACCTTC. The chain employs TRBV6-5 and TRBJ1-2, with 8 bases lining up with TRBD1. V dropped 2 bases and J dropped 6; count of bases not matched to a gene: 5. The CDR3 has 14 amino acids. From germline, CDR1 is MNHEY and CDR2 SVGAGI.